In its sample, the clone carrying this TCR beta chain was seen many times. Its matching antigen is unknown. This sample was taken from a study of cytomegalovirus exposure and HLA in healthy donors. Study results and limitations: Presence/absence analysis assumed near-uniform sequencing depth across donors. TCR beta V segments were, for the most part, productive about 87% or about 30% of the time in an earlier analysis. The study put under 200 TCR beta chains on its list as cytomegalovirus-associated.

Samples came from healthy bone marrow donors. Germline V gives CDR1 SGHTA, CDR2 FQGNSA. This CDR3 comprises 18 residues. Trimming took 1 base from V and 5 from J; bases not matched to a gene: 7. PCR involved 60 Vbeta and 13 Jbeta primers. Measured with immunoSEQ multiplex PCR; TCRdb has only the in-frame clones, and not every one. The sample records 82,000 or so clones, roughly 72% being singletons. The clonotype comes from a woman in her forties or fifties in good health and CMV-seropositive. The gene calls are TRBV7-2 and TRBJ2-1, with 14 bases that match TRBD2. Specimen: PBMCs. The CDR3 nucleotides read TGTGCCAGCAGCTTAGAGGGGACTAGCGGGAGATGGGACAATGAGCAGTTCTTC. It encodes CASSLEGTSGRWDNEQFF.